Each of the 3 T cell receptor beta chains below was sequenced from the same sample in a study of response to subunit inactivated influenza vaccine. A single record per CDR3 protein comes from TCRdb applying MiXCR to the RT-PCR reads. Here the sample spans around 530,000 distinct CDR3 sequences, about 15% being singletons. This specimen was CD4+ T cells sorted from PBMCs, taken less than 30 months after vaccination. The receptors come from a man aged 45 to 70 who received an inactivated influenza vaccine.

The chain combines TRBV6-2 or TRBV6-3 with TRBJ1-1; 8 nucleotides line up with TRBD1. The length of the CDR3 is 12 residues. CDR1 MNHEY and CDR2 SVGEGT come from the germline V gene. After removal of 2 bases from V and 11 bases from J, the junction contained 4 bases not matched to a gene. CDR3 in DNA: TGTGCCAGCAGTTACGCAGGGGGCGTCGCTTTCTTT. This translates into CASSYAGGVAFF.

This clonotype was seen once. The rearrangement links TRBV30 to TRBJ1-6; no definite D call. CDR1 and CDR2 (germline): GTSNPN, SVGIG (reference sequence). The CDR3 consists of 13 residues. V was shortened by 0 bases and J by 7 bases, with 7 bases between the two germline ends. CDR3 in amino acids: CAWSVSGNSPLHF. CDR3 coding DNA: TGTGCCTGGAGTGTAAGTGGAAATTCACCCCTCCACTTT.

V usage is TRBV4-2 and J usage is TRBJ2-1, with D possibly called TRBD1 or TRBD2 (5 bases each). Germline V CDR1 and CDR2: LGHNA, YNFKEQ. The CDR3 contains 15 residues. The ends were cut back, 2 bases at V and 8 bases at J, with 16 bases in the middle. CDR3 in amino acids: CASSQPGPRSHEQFF. CDR3 nucleotide sequence: TGTGCCAGCAGCCAACCGGGACCCCGATCCCATGAGCAGTTCTTC.